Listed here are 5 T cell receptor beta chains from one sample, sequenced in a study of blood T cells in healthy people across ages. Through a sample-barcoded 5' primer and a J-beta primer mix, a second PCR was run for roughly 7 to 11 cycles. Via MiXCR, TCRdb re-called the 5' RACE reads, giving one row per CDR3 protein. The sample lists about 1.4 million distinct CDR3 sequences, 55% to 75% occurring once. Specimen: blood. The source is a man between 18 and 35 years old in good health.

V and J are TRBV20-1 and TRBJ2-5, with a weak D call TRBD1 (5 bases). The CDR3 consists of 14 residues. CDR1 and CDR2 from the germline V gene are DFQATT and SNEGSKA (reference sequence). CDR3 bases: TGCACCAAAACAAATACAAGGGGACAAGAGACCCAGTACTTC. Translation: CTKTNTRGQETQYF.

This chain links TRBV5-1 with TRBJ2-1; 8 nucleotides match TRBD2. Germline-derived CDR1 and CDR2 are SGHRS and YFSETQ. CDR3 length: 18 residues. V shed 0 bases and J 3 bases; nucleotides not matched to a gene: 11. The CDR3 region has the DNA TGCGCCAGCAGCTTGGCACGGGGTGGGACTAGTAACTACAATGAGCAGTTCTTC. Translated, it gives CASSLARGGTSNYNEQFF. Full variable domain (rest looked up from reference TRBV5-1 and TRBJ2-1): KAGVTQTPRYLIKTRGQQVTLSCSPISGHRSVSWYQQTPGQGLQFLFEYFSETQRNKGNFPGRFSGRQFSNSRSEMNVSTLELGDSALYLCASSLARGGTSNYNEQFFGPGTRLTVL.

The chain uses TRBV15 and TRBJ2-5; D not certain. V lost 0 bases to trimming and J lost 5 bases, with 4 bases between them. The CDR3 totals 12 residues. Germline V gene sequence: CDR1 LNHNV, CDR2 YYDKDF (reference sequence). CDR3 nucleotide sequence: TGTGCCACCAGCAGAGATAAGGAGACCCAGTACTTC. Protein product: CATSRDKETQYF.

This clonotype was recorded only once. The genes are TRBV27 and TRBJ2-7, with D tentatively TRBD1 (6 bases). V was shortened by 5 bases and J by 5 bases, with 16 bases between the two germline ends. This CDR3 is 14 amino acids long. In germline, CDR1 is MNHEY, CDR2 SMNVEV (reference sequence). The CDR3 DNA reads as TGTGCCAGCAGTCCGTCCCAAACAGGGAACGAGCAGTACTTC. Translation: CASSPSQTGNEQYF.

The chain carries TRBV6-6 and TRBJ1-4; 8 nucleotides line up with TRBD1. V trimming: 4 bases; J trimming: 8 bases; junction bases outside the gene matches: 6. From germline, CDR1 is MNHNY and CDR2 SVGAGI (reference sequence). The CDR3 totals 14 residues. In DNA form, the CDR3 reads TGTGCCAGCAGTTTCCGACAGGGGCCGGAAAAACTGTTTTTT. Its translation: CASSFRQGPEKLFF.